The 10 T cell receptor beta chains below were found in one sample sequenced in a study of cytomegalovirus exposure and HLA in healthy donors. The primer mix had 60 Vbeta and 13 Jbeta primers. The table came from immunoSEQ multiplex PCR; TCRdb's copy has only in-frame clones and leaves some out. The sample includes some 86,000 clones, approximately 65% seen only once; the top ten take 2% to 2.5%. Sequenced: PBMCs. These receptor sequences come from a man aged 30 to 45 in good health and CMV-seronegative.

The rearrangement joins TRBV27 to TRBJ2-7; possibly TRBD2 for D (6 bases). Germline loops: CDR1 MNHEY, CDR2 SMNVEV (reference sequence). The CDR3 is 13 residues long. V was pared by 4 bases and J by 4 bases, with 11 bases between. The CDR3 here is CASSYREHYEQYF. For the CDR3, the DNA is TGTGCCAGCAGTTACCGGGAGCATTACGAGCAGTACTTC.

The rearrangement joins TRBV10-3 to TRBJ2-5; the match to TRBD2 covers 11 bases. CDR1 and CDR2 from the germline V gene are ENHRY and SYGVKD. CDR3 length: 17 residues. Trimming removed 0 bases from V and 6 bases from J; junction bases left unmatched: 9. CDR3 in amino acids: CAISESVTSGTGKTQYF. In DNA form, the CDR3 reads TGTGCCATCAGTGAGTCAGTGACTAGCGGGACTGGGAAGACCCAGTACTTC.

The genes are TRBV9 and TRBJ1-4, with D tentatively TRBD1 (5 bases). Germline-derived CDR1 and CDR2 are SGDLS and YYNGEE. The CDR3 is 14 residues long. With 4 bases removed from V and 0 bases from J, the gap between germline ends came to 7 bases. The CDR3 loop reads CASSPTATNEKLFF. CDR3 in DNA: TGTGCCAGCAGCCCGACAGCAACTAATGAAAAACTGTTTTTT.

This clone occurred a few times. The gene calls are TRBV5-1 and TRBJ2-2; D is perhaps TRBD2 (5 bases). Per the germline V gene, CDR1 is SGHRS and CDR2 is YFSETQ. The CDR3 consists of 15 residues. V was clipped by 4 bases and J by 2 bases, with 12 bases between them. The CDR3 nucleotides read TGCGCCAGCAGCCCGCAGGCGGGCAACACCGGGGAGCTGTTTTTT. Residues: CASSPQAGNTGELFF.

This chain links TRBV4-1 with TRBJ2-2, with a tentative D call TRBD2 (5 bases). Germline V gene data show CDR1 as MGHRA and CDR2 as YSYEKL. V was trimmed by 0 bases and J by 4 bases, leaving 15 bases between them. CDR3 length equals 17 residues. CDR3 amino acids: CASSQDKGAVITGELFF. The CDR3 nucleotides read TGCGCCAGCAGCCAAGATAAGGGAGCGGTTATCACCGGGGAGCTGTTTTTT.

This clone was observed once. J is TRBJ1-3 and V is TRBV4-1, with a possible D match to TRBD1 (5 bases). Germline CDR1 MGHRA, CDR2 YSYEKL. There are 14 residues in the CDR3. The ends were cut back, 6 bases at V and 4 bases at J, with 13 bases in the middle. The CDR3 reads CASSSDKVGNTIYF. Here the CDR3 DNA reads TGCGCCAGCAGTTCGGACAAGGTCGGAAACACCATATATTTT.

Here the CDR3 reads CARGDPETETQYF. CDR3 sequence (DNA): TGCGCCCGCGGGGACCCAGAGACGGAGACCCAGTACTTC. This chain connects TRBV10-2 to TRBJ2-5; perhaps TRBD2 as D (6 bases). Trimming took off 11 bases at V and 5 bases at J, with 18 bases between the two ends. The CDR3 is 13 amino acids. Germline V gives CDR1 WSHSY, CDR2 SAAADI.

This chain connects TRBV7-3 to TRBJ2-2; a weak D match, TRBD2 (5 bases). The CDR3 extends over 15 amino acids. V lost 4 bases to trimming and J lost 5 bases, with 14 bases between them. Germline V gives CDR1 SGHTA, CDR2 FQGTGA. The CDR3 nucleotides are TGTGCCAGCAGCTACGCAAGGCCGGGGACCGGGGAGCTGTTTTTT. Protein product: CASSYARPGTGELFF. Together with reference TRBV7-3 and TRBJ2-2, the CDR3 gives the full variable domain: GAGVSQTPSNKVTEKGKYVELRCDPISGHTALYWYRQSLGQGPEFLIYFQGTGAADDSGLPNDRFFAVRPEGSVSTLKIQRTERGDSAVYLCASSYARPGTGELFFGEGSRLTVL.

This chain joins TRBV6-1 and TRBJ2-2, with 7 bases fitting TRBD1. The CDR3 is 15 residues long. V gave up 3 bases and J gave up 11 bases; unmatched junction bases: 12. The germline gives CDR1 MNHNS, CDR2 SASEGT. The CDR3 coding sequence is TGTGCCAGCAGTGAGATGACAGGGTCGGCTGCCGAGCTGTTTTTT. Translation: CASSEMTGSAAELFF.

The chain couples TRBV7-2 to TRBJ2-7, with 8 bases fitting TRBD2. Germline assignment: CDR1 SGHTA and CDR2 FQGNSA. V lost 2 bases, J lost 3 bases, and 6 bases stayed unmatched. The CDR3 is 15 residues long. CDR3 sequence reads: CASSLNGGGGYEQYF. DNA for the CDR3: TGTGCCAGCAGCTTAAACGGGGGGGGAGGCTACGAGCAGTACTTC.